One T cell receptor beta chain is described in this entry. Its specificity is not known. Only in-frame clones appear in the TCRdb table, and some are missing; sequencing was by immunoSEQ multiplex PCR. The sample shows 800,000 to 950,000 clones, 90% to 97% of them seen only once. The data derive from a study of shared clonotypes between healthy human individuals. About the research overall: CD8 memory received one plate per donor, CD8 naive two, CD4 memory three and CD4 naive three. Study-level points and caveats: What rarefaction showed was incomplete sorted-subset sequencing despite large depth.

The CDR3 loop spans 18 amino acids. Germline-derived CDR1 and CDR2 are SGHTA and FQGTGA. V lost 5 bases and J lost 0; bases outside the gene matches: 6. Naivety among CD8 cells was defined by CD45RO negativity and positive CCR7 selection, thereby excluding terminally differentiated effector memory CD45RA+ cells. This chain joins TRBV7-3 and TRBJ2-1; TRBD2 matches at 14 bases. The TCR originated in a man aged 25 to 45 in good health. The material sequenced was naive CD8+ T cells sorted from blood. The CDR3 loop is CASSIAGTSGSSYNEQFF. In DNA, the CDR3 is TGTGCCAGCAGCATCGCCGGGACTAGCGGGAGCTCCTACAATGAGCAGTTCTTC.